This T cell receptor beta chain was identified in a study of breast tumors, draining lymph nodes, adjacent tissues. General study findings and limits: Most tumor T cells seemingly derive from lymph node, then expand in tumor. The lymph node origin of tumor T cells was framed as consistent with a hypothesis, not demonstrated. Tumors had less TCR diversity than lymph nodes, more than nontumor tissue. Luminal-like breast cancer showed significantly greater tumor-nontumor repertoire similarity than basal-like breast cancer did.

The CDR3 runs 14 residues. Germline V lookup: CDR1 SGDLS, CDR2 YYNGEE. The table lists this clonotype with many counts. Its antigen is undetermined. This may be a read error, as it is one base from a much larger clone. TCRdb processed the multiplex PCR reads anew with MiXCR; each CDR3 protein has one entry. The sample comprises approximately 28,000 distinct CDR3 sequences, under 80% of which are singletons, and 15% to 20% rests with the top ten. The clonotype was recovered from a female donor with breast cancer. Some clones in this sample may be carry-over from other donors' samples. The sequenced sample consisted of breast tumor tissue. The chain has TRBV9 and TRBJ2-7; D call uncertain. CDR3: CASSVDGNSYEQSF. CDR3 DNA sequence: TGTGCCAGCAGCGTAGATGGCAACTCCTACGAGCAGTCCTTC. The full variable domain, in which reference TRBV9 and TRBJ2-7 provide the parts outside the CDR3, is DSGVTQTPKHLITATGQRVTLRCSPRSGDLSVYWYQQSLDQGLQFLIQYYNGEERAKGNILERFSAQQFPDLHSELNLSSLELGDSALYFCASSVDGNSYEQSFGPGTRLTVT.